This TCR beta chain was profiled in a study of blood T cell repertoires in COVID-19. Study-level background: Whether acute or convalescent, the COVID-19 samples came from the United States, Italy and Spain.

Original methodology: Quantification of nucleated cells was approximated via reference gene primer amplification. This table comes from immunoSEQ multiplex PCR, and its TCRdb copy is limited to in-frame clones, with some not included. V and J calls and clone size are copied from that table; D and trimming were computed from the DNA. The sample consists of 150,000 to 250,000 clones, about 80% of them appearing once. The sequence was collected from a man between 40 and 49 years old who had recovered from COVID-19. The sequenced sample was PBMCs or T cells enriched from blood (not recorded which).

This CDR3 reads CASSMAELQNQPQHF. CDR3 sequence (DNA): TGTGCCAGTAGTATGGCGGAGCTTCAAAATCAGCCCCAGCATTTT. The chain has TRBV19 and TRBJ1-5, with unresolved D. Germline assignment: CDR1 LNHDA and CDR2 SQIVND (reference sequence). This CDR3 is 15 amino acids long. Trimming cost V 3 bases and J 4 bases, with 13 bases left between them.